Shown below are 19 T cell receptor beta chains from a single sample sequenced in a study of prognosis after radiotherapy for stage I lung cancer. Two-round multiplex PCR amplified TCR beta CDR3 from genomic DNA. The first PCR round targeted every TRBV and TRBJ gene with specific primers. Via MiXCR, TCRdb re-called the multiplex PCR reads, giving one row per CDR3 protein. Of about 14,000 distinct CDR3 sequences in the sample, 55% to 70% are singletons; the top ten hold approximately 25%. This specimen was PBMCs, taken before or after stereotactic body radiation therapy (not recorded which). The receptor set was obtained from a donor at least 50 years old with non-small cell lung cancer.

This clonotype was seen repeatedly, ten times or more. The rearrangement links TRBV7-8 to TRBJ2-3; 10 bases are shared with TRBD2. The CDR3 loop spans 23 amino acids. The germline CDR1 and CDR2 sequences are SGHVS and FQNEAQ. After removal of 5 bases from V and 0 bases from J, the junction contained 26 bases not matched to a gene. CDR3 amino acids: CASSPWLAGDLFPTTTSTDTQYF. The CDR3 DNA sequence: TGTGCCAGCAGCCCTTGGCTAGCGGGAGACCTGTTCCCAACTACAACTAGCACAGATACGCAGTATTTT. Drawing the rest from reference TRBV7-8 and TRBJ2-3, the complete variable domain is GAGVSQSPRYKVAKRGQDVALRCDPISGHVSLFWYQQALGQGPEFLTYFQNEAQLDKSGLPSDRFFAERPEGSVSTLKIQRTQQEDSAVYLCASSPWLAGDLFPTTTSTDTQYFGPGTRLTVL.

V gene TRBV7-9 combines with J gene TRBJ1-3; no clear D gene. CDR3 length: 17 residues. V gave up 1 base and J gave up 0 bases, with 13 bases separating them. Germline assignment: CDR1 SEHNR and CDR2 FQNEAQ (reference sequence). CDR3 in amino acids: CASSLVGDWISGNTIYF. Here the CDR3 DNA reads TGTGCCAGCAGCTTAGTTGGTGACTGGATCTCTGGAAACACCATATATTTT.

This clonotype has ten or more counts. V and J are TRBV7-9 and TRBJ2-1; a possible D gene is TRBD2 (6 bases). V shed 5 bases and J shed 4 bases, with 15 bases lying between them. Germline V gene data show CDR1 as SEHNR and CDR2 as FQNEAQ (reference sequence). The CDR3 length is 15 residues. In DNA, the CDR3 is TGTGCCAGCAGCGACTTGGCGGGACCTTACAATGAGCAGTTCTTC. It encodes CASSDLAGPYNEQFF.

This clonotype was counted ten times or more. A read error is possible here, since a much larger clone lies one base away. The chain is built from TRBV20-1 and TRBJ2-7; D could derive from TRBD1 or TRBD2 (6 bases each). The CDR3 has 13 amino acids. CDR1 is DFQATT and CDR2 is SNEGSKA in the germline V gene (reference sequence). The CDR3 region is CILGGSSFYEQYF. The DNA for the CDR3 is TGCATCCTAGGGGGGAGCAGCTTCTACGAGCAGTACTTC.

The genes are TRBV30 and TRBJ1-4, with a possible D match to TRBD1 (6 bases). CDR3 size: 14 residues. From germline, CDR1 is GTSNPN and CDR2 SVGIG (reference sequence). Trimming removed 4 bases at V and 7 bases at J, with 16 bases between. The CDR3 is CAWTPRKGGEKLFF. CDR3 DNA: TGTGCCTGGACCCCAAGGAAGGGGGGTGAAAAACTGTTTTTT.

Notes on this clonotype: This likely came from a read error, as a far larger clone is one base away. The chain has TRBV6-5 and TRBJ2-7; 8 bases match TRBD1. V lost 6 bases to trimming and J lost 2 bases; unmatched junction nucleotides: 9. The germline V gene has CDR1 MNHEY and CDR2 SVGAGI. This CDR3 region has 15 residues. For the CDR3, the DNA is TGTGCCAGCAGCCGGGACAGGTATCCGGCCTACGAGCAGTACTTC. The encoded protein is CASSRDRYPAYEQYF.

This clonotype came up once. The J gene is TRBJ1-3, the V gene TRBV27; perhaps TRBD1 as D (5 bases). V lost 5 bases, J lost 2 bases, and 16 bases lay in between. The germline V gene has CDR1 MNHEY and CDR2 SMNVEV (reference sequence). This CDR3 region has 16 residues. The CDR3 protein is CASSPLGGAPGNTIYF. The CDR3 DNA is TGTGCCAGCAGTCCTCTAGGAGGGGCGCCTGGAAACACCATATATTTT.

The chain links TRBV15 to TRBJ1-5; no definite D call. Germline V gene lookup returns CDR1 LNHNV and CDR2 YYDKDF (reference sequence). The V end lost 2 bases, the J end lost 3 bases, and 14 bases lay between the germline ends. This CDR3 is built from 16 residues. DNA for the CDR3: TGTGCCACCAGCAGAAGGGTCAGGTCCCCCAATCAGCCCCAGCATTTT. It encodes CATSRRVRSPNQPQHF.

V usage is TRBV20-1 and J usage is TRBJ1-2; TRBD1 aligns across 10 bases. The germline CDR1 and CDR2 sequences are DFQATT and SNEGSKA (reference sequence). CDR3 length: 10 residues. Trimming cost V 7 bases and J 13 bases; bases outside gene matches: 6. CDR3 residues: CSDGTGVITF. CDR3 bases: TGCAGTGACGGGACAGGGGTTATCACCTTC.

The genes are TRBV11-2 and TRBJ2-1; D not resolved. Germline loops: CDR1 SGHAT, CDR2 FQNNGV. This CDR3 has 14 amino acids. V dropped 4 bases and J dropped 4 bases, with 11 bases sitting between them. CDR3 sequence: CASSSRTDYNEQFF. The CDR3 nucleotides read TGTGCCAGCAGCTCTCGGACGGATTACAATGAGCAGTTCTTC.

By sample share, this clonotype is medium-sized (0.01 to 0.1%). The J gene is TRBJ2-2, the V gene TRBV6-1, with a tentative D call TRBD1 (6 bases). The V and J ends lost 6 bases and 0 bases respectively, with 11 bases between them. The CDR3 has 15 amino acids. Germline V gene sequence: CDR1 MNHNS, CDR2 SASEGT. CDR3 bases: TGTGCCAGCAGATCCGGGACAACGAACACCGGGGAGCTGTTTTTT. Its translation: CASRSGTTNTGELFF.

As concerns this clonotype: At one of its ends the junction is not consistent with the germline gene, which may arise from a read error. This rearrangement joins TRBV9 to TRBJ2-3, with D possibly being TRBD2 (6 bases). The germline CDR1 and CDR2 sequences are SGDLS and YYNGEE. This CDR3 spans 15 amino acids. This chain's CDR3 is CASSPTSGLADAQYF. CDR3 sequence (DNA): TGTGCCAGCAGCCCGACTAGTGGGCTTGCAGATGCGCAGTATTTT.

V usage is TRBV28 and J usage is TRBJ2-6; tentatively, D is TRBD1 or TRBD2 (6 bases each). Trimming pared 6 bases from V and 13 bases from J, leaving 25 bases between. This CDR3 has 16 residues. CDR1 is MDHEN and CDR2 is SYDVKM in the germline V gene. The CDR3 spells CASRLLQGGGDKVLTF. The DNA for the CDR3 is TGTGCCAGCAGGCTACTACAGGGAGGTGGGGACAAAGTCCTGACTTTC.

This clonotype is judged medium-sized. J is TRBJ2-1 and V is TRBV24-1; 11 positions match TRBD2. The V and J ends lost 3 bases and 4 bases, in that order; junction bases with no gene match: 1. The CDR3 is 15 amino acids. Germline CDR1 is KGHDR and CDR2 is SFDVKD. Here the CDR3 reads CATSDGLAGYNEQFF. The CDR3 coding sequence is TGTGCCACCAGTGATGGACTAGCGGGTTACAATGAGCAGTTCTTC.

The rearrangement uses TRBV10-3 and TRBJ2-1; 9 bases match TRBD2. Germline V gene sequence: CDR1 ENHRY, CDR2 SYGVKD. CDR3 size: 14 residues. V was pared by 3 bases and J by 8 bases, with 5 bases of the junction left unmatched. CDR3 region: CAISDRAGGDEQFF. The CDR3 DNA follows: TGTGCCATCAGTGACAGGGCGGGAGGGGATGAGCAGTTCTTC.

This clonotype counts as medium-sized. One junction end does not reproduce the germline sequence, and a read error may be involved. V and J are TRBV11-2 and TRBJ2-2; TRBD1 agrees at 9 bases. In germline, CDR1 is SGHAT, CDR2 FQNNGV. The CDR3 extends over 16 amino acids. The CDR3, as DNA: TGCGCCAGCAGCTTGGGCCGGGACAGGGTCACCGGGGAGCTGTTTTTT. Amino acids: CASSLGRDRVTGELFF. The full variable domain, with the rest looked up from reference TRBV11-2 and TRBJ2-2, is EAGVAQSPRYKIIEKRQSVAFWCNPISGHATLYWYQQILGQGPKLLIQFQNNGVVDDSQLPKDRFSAERLKGVDSTLKIQPAKLEDSAVYLCASSLGRDRVTGELFFGEGSRLTVL.

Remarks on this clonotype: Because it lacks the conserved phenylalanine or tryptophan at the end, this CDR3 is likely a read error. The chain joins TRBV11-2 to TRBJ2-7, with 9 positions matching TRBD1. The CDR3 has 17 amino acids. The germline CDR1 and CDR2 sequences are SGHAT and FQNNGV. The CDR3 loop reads CANSFGPVDRGAYEQYL. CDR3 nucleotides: TGTGCCAACAGCTTCGGCCCCGTGGACAGGGGCGCCTACGAGCAGTACTTA.

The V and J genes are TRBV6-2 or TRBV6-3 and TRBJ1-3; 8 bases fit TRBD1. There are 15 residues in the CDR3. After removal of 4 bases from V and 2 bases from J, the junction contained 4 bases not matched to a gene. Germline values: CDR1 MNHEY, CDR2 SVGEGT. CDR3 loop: CASSFGQGTGNTIYF. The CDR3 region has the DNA TGTGCCAGCAGTTTTGGACAGGGAACTGGAAACACCATATATTTT.

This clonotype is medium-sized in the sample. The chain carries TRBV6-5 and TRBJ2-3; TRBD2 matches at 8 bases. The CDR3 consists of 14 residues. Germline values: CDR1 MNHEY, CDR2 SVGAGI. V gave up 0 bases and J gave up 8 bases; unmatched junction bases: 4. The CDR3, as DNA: TGTGCCAGCAGTTACTCTAGGACTAGCCTTACGCAGTATTTT. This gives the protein CASSYSRTSLTQYF.